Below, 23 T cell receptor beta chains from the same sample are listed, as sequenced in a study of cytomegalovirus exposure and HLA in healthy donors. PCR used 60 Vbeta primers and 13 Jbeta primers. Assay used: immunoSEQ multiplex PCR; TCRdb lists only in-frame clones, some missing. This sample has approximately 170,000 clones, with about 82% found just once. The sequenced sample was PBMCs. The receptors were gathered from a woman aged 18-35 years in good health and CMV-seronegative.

CDR3 coding DNA: TGCGCCAGCAGCCAAGAACCTAGCGGGAGCTACACCTACGAGCAGTACTTC. Protein sequence: CASSQEPSGSYTYEQYF. The chain recombines TRBV4-1 with TRBJ2-7; the match to TRBD2 covers 10 bases. V shed 0 bases, J shed 2 bases, and the junction held 7 bases outside the gene matches. The CDR3 is 17 residues long. CDR1 is MGHRA and CDR2 is YSYEKL in the germline V gene.

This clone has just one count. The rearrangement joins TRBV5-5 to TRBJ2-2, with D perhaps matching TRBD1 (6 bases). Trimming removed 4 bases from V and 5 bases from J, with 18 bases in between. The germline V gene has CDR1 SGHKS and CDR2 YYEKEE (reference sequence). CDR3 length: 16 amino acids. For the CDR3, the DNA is TGTGCCAGCAGCCCACCTACAGGGTTTGGGACCGGGGAGCTGTTTTTT. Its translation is CASSPPTGFGTGELFF.

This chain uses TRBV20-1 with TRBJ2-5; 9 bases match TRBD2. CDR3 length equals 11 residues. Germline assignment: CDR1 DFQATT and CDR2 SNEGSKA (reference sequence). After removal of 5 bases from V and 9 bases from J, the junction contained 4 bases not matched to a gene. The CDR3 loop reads CSAAGGPAQYF. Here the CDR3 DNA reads TGCAGTGCTGCGGGAGGGCCGGCCCAGTACTTC.

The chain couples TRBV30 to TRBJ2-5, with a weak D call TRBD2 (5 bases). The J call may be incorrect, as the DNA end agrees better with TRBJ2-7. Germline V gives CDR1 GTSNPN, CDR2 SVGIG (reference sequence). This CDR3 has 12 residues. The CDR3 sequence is CAWSVRADEQYF. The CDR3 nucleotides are TGTGCCTGGAGTGTGAGAGCGGACGAGCAGTACTTC.

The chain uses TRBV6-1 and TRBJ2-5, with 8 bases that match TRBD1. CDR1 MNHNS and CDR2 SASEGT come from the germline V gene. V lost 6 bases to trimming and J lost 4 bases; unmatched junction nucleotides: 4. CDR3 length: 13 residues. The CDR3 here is CASRWTGRETQYF. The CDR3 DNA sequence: TGTGCCAGCAGATGGACAGGGCGAGAGACCCAGTACTTC.

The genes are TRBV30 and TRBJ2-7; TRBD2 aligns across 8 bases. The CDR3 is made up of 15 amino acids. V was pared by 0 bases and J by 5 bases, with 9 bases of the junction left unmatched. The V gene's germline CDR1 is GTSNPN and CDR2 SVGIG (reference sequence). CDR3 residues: CAWSVTGGPSDEQYF. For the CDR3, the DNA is TGTGCCTGGAGTGTAACGGGAGGGCCTTCGGACGAGCAGTACTTC.

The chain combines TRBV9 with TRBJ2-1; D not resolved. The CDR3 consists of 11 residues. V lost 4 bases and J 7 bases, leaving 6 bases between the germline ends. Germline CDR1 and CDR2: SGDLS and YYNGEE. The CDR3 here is CASSSNNEQFF. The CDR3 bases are TGTGCCAGCAGCTCCAATAATGAGCAGTTCTTC.

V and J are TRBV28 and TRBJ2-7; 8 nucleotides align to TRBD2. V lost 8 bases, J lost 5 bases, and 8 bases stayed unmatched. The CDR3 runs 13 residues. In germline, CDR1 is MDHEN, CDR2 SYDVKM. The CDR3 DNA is TGTGCCAGCCGGGAGGGCCGGCTAAACGAGCAGTACTTC. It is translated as CASREGRLNEQYF. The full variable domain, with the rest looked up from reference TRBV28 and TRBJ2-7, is DVKVTQSSRYLVKRTGEKVFLECVQDMDHENMFWYRQDPGLGLRLIYFSYDVKMKEKGDIPEGYSVSREKKERFSLILESASTNQTSMYLCASREGRLNEQYFGPGTRLTVT.

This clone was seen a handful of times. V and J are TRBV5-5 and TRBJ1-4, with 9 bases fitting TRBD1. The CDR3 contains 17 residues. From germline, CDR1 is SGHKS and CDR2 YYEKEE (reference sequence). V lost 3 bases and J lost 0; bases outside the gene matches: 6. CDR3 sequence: CASSSLQGAATNEKLFF. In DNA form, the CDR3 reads TGTGCCAGCAGCTCTTTACAGGGGGCTGCAACTAATGAAAAACTGTTTTTT. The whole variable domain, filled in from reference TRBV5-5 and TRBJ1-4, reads DAGVTQSPTHLIKTRGQQVTLRCSPISGHKSVSWYQQVLGQGPQFIFQYYEKEERGRGNFPDRFSARQFPNYSSELNVNALLLGDSALYLCASSSLQGAATNEKLFFGSGTQLSVL.

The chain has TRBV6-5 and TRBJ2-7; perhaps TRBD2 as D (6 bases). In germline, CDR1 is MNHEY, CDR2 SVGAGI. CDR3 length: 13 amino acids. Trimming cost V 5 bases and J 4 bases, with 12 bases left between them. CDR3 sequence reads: CASSARRGYEQYF. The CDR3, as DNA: TGTGCCAGCAGTGCCCGCCGGGGGTACGAGCAGTACTTC.

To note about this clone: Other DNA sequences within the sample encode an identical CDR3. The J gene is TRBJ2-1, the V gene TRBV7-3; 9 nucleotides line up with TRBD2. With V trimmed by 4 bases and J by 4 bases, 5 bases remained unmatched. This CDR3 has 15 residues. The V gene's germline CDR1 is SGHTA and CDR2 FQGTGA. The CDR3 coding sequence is TGTGCCAGCAGCTCAAGACTAGCGGATTACAATGAGCAGTTCTTC. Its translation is CASSSRLADYNEQFF.

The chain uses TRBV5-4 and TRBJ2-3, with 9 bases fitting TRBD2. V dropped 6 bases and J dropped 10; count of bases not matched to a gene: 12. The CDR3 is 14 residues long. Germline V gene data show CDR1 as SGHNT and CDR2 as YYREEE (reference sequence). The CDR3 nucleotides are TGTGCCAGCACCCCCAACAGGCTAGCGGGATCGCAGTATTTT. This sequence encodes CASTPNRLAGSQYF.

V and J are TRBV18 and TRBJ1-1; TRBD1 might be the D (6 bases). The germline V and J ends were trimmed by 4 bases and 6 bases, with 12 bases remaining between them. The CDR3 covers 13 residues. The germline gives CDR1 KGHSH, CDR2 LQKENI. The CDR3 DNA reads TGTGCCAGCTCACTCAACAGGGATGCTGAAGCTTTCTTT. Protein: CASSLNRDAEAFF.

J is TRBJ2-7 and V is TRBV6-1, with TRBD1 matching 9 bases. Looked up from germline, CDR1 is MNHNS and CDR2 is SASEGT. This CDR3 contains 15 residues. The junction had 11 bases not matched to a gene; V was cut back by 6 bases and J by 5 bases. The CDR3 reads CASRSGGQGTHEQYF. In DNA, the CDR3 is TGTGCCAGCAGGTCCGGGGGACAGGGAACCCACGAGCAGTACTTC.

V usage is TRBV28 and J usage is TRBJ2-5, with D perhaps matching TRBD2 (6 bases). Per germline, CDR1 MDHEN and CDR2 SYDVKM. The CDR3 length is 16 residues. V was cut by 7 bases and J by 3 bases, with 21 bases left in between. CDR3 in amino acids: CASNAIGGNTKETQYF. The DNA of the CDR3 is TGTGCCAGCAACGCAATTGGGGGGAACACCAAAGAGACCCAGTACTTC.

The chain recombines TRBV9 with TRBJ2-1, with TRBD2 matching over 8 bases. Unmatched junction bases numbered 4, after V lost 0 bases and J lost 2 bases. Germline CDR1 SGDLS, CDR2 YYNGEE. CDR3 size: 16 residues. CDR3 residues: CASSVVGSGAYNEQFF. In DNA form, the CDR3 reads TGTGCCAGCAGCGTAGTCGGTAGCGGGGCCTACAATGAGCAGTTCTTC.

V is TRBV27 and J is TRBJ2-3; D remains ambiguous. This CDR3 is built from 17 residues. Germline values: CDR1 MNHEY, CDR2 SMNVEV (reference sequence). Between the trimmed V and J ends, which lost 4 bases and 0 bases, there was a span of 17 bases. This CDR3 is CASSSISGSTSTDTQYF. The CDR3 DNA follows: TGTGCCAGCAGTTCCATTTCCGGGTCCACTAGCACAGATACGCAGTATTTT.

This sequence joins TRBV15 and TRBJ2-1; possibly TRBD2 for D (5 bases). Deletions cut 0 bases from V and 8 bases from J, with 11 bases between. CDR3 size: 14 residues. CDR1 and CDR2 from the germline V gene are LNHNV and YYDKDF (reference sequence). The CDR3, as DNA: TGTGCCACCAGCAGAGAGAGTAGCGCCTATGAGCAGTTCTTC. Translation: CATSRESSAYEQFF.

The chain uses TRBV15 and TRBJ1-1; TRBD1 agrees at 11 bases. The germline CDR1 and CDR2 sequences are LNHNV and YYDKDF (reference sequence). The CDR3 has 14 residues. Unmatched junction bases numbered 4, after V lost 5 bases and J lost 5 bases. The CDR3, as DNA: TGTGCCACCAGCGAAGGGACAGGGGGTACTGAAGCTTTCTTT. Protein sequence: CATSEGTGGTEAFF. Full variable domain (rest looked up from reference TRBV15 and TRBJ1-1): DAMVIQNPRYQVTQFGKPVTLSCSQTLNHNVMYWYQQKSSQAPKLLFHYYDKDFNNEADTPDNFQSRRPNTSFCFLDIRSPGLGDTAMYLCATSEGTGGTEAFFGQGTRLTVV.

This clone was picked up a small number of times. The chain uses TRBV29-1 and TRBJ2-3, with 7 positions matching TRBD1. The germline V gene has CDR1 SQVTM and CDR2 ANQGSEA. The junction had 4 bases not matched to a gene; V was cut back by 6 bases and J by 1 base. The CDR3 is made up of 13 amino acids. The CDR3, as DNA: TGCAGCGTCCCCCAGGGGGGCACAGATACGCAGTATTTT. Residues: CSVPQGGTDTQYF.

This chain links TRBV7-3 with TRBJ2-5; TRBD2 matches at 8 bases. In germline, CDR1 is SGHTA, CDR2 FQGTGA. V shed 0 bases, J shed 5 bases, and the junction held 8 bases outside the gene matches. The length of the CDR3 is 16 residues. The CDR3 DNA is TGTGCCAGCAGCTTAACAGGGAGCGGGGGAGGGGAGACCCAGTACTTC. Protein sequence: CASSLTGSGGGETQYF.

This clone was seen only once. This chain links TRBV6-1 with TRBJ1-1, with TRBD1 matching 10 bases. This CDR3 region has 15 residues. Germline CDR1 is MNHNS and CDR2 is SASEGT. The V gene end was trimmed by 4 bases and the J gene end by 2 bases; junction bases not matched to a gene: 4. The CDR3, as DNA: TGTGCCAGCAGTGGACAGGGGGCACAAAACACTGAAGCTTTCTTT. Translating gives CASSGQGAQNTEAFF.

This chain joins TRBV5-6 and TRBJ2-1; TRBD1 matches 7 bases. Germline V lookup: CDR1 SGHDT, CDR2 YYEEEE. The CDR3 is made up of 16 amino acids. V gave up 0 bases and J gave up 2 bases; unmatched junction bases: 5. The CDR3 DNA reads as TGTGCCAGCAGCTTGGTGGGCGACAGGGCCTACAATGAGCAGTTCTTC. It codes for CASSLVGDRAYNEQFF.